This T cell receptor (beta chain) was found in a study of T cell responses to AZD1222 COVID-19 vaccine. Findings and limits, study-wide: Sampled repertoires all dated from after the peak T cell response.

Assay used: immunoSEQ multiplex PCR; TCRdb lists only in-frame clones, some missing. The repertoire holds some 200,000 clones, with approximately 94% as singletons. Notes on this clone: The antigen is not known.

Germline CDR1 KGHSH, CDR2 LQKENI. The CDR3 consists of 13 residues. Between the trimmed V and J ends, which lost 0 bases and 5 bases, there was a span of 8 bases. The chain carries TRBV18 and TRBJ2-7, with D possibly TRBD2 on 5 matching bases. Sample: peripheral blood, taken on day 0 of MenACWY control vaccination. This sequence was found in an adult in good health. CDR3: CASSPPSGNEQYF. As DNA, the CDR3 is TGTGCCAGCTCACCACCGTCCGGGAACGAGCAGTACTTC.